These 27 T cell receptor beta chains share one sample of origin, sequenced in a study of T cell responses to AZD1222 COVID-19 vaccine. Assay: immunoSEQ multiplex PCR; the TCRdb copy retains only in-frame clones and omits some. The table has roughly 130,000 clones, around 91% seen once. The sample here was peripheral blood, taken on day 0 of AZD1222 vaccination. These receptors all come from an adult in good health.

Written as DNA, the CDR3 is TGTGCCAGCAGTTCCACCAGCGGGGGGCTGGAGACCCAGTACTTC. This encodes CASSSTSGGLETQYF. The chain couples TRBV28 to TRBJ2-5; 9 bases align to TRBD2. CDR1 is MDHEN and CDR2 is SYDVKM in the germline V gene. The CDR3 contains 15 residues. V dropped 4 bases and J dropped 5; count of bases not matched to a gene: 8.

The V and J genes are TRBV19 and TRBJ1-1, with 7 bases that match TRBD1. V dropped 10 bases and J dropped 7; count of bases not matched to a gene: 9. The CDR3 totals 12 residues. CDR1 and CDR2 from the germline V gene are LNHDA and SQIVND (reference sequence). The CDR3 DNA follows: TGTGCCACCCGGGACAGCCTACTTGAAGCTTTCTTT. This sequence encodes CATRDSLLEAFF.

The chain recombines TRBV28 with TRBJ2-4; 7 bases match TRBD1. The CDR3 sequence is 16 residues long. Losses at the gene ends were 6 bases for V and 4 bases for J; bases not matched to a gene: 12. Per germline, CDR1 MDHEN and CDR2 SYDVKM. CDR3 nucleotides: TGTGCCAGCAGCAAATTCTTGGACAGGTCTAAAAACATTCAGTACTTC. Translation gives CASSKFLDRSKNIQYF.

V and J are TRBV10-3 and TRBJ2-1; D gene ambiguous. Germline assignment: CDR1 ENHRY and CDR2 SYGVKD. The V gene lost 2 bases and the J gene lost 3 bases, with 11 bases spanning the gap. This CDR3 comprises 15 residues. The CDR3: CAISEPAESYNEQFF. The CDR3 bases are TGTGCCATCAGTGAGCCCGCAGAGAGCTACAATGAGCAGTTCTTC.

The rearrangement uses TRBV11-2 and TRBJ2-1, with 7 bases identical to TRBD1. Looked up from germline, CDR1 is SGHAT and CDR2 is FQNNGV. CDR3 length: 15 amino acids. Unmatched junction bases numbered 2, after V lost 1 base and J lost 2 bases. The CDR3 nucleotides are TGTGCCAGCAGCTTAGTGGGGACAGCCTACAATGAGCAGTTCTTC. Its translation: CASSLVGTAYNEQFF.

J is TRBJ2-6 and V is TRBV5-1; 16 nucleotides match TRBD2. Trimming at V came to 3 bases and at J to 0 bases, leaving 6 bases not matched to a gene. Germline values: CDR1 SGHRS, CDR2 YFSETQ. This CDR3 is 20 amino acids long. DNA for the CDR3: TGCGCCAGCAGCTGGGGACTAGCGGGAGGGCTAAGCTCTGGGGCCAACGTCCTGACTTTC. Translation gives CASSWGLAGGLSSGANVLTF.

The chain recombines TRBV5-1 with TRBJ2-1; D possibly corresponds to TRBD2 (6 bases). Germline V gives CDR1 SGHRS, CDR2 YFSETQ. With 2 bases removed from V and 0 bases from J, the gap between germline ends came to 9 bases. The CDR3 loop spans 15 amino acids. The CDR3 bases are TGCGCCAGCAGCTTACTAGCAGGCTCCTACAATGAGCAGTTCTTC. Its protein is CASSLLAGSYNEQFF.

The V gene is TRBV5-1, the J gene TRBJ1-4; D is unresolved. Trimming pared 3 bases from V and 10 bases from J, leaving 13 bases between. The CDR3 has 13 residues. In germline, CDR1 is SGHRS, CDR2 YFSETQ. The CDR3 DNA is TGCGCCAGCAGCTGGGATGTGGGAGGAAAACTGTTTTTT. Translation: CASSWDVGGKLFF.

CDR3 amino acids: CASSVAPLYEQYF. The CDR3 nucleotides read TGTGCCAGCAGCGTAGCTCCCCTTTACGAGCAGTACTTC. The chain recombines TRBV9 with TRBJ2-7; no clear D gene. Germline V lookup: CDR1 SGDLS, CDR2 YYNGEE. The V and J ends lost 0 bases and 4 bases respectively, with 8 bases between them. The CDR3 consists of 13 residues. Based on the CDR3 plus reference TRBV9 and TRBJ2-7, the full variable domain is DSGVTQTPKHLITATGQRVTLRCSPRSGDLSVYWYQQSLDQGLQFLIQYYNGEERAKGNILERFSAQQFPDLHSELNLSSLELGDSALYFCASSVAPLYEQYFGPGTRLTVT.

This clone occurred many times. The genes are TRBV10-1 and TRBJ1-4; tentatively, D is TRBD1 (5 bases). Per the germline V gene, CDR1 is WNHNN and CDR2 is SYGVQD (reference sequence). V lost 0 bases to trimming and J lost 5 bases, with 13 bases between them. This CDR3 has 16 amino acids. The CDR3 here is CASSESRQGKNEKLFF. CDR3 DNA: TGCGCCAGCAGTGAGTCTCGGCAGGGAAAGAATGAAAAACTGTTTTTT.

The rearrangement uses TRBV7-2 and TRBJ2-5; no definite D call. CDR3 length: 15 residues. Germline V gene data show CDR1 as SGHTA and CDR2 as FQGNSA. Trimming took 5 bases from V and 5 from J, leaving 18 bases between them. The CDR3 nucleotides are TGTGCCAGCAGCGCTAGGGTCTCGGAAGCGGAGACCCAGTACTTC. It specifies CASSARVSEAETQYF.

The rearrangement joins TRBV5-4 to TRBJ1-3, with 8 bases identical to TRBD1. With V trimmed by 4 bases and J by 1 base, 1 base remained unmatched. The CDR3 length is 14 residues. Germline CDR1 and CDR2: SGHNT and YYREEE (reference sequence). The CDR3, as DNA: TGTGCCAGCAGCCGGACAGGGTCTGGAAACACCATATATTTT. It codes for CASSRTGSGNTIYF.

V usage is TRBV7-9 and J usage is TRBJ1-2; the match to TRBD1 covers 8 bases. V lost 4 bases, J lost 6 bases, and 7 bases stayed unmatched. Germline lookup yields CDR1 SEHNR and CDR2 FQNEAQ (reference sequence). The CDR3 length is 14 residues. CDR3 sequence (DNA): TGTGCCAGCAGCTCCAGGACAGGGTTGAATGGCTACACCTTC. Encoded protein: CASSSRTGLNGYTF.

The chain uses TRBV6-5 and TRBJ1-3; D is perhaps TRBD1 (5 bases). The CDR3 is 15 amino acids. V shed 6 bases and J shed 0 bases, with 12 bases lying between them. CDR1 and CDR2 (germline): MNHEY, SVGAGI. The CDR3 here is CASSQGSNSGNTIYF. CDR3 nucleotide sequence: TGTGCCAGCAGCCAGGGCAGCAACTCTGGAAACACCATATATTTT.

The genes are TRBV7-9 and TRBJ2-1, with a possible D match to TRBD1 (6 bases). From germline, CDR1 is SEHNR and CDR2 FQNEAQ (reference sequence). This CDR3 spans 15 amino acids. V dropped 6 bases and J dropped 6 bases, with 18 bases sitting between them. CDR3 DNA sequence: TGTGCCAGCAGGAGGGGTCAGGGGCCTGGCAATGAGCAGTTCTTC. The encoded protein is CASRRGQGPGNEQFF.

The CDR3 sequence is CASSLEGAVGINSPLHF. CDR3 sequence (DNA): TGCGCCAGCAGCTTGGAAGGGGCAGTGGGGATCAATTCACCCCTCCACTTT. V usage is TRBV5-1 and J usage is TRBJ1-6; weak D call: TRBD1 (5 bases). The length of the CDR3 is 17 residues. Germline V CDR1 and CDR2: SGHRS, YFSETQ. The V and J ends lost 0 bases and 7 bases respectively, with 17 bases between them. The whole variable domain, filled in from reference TRBV5-1 and TRBJ1-6, reads KAGVTQTPRYLIKTRGQQVTLSCSPISGHRSVSWYQQTPGQGLQFLFEYFSETQRNKGNFPGRFSGRQFSNSRSEMNVSTLELGDSALYLCASSLEGAVGINSPLHFGNGTRLTVT.

The chain uses TRBV10-3 and TRBJ1-1; TRBD1 might be the D (5 bases). Germline CDR1 reads ENHRY; CDR2 reads SYGVKD. This CDR3 has 14 residues. Trimming cost V 10 bases and J 3 bases, with 18 bases left between them. The CDR3 DNA is TGTGCCACCGCCCCGCCAGGGAGGGACACTGAAGCTTTCTTT. Protein: CATAPPGRDTEAFF.

This chain uses TRBV19 with TRBJ1-5, with D maybe TRBD1 (6 bases). Trimming shortened V by 3 bases and J by 0 bases, and 18 bases separated the two germline ends. In germline, CDR1 is LNHDA, CDR2 SQIVND (reference sequence). The CDR3 contains 18 residues. CDR3 residues: CASSISPGGPYSNQPQHF. In nucleotides, the CDR3 is TGTGCCAGTAGTATCTCCCCTGGGGGCCCATATAGCAATCAGCCCCAGCATTTT. Together with reference TRBV19 and TRBJ1-5, the CDR3 gives the full variable domain: DGGITQSPKYLFRKEGQNVTLSCEQNLNHDAMYWYRQDPGQGLRLIYYSQIVNDFQKGDIAEGYSVSREKKESFPLTVTSAQKNPTAFYLCASSISPGGPYSNQPQHFGDGTRLSIL.

This chain connects TRBV23-1 to TRBJ2-5; D is unclear. TRBV23-1 is known as an ORF, though its function is uncertain. V was clipped by 2 bases and J by 2 bases, with 15 bases between them. The CDR3 is made up of 16 amino acids. The CDR3 sequence is CASSQRPPLGQETQYF. In nucleotides, the CDR3 is TGCGCCAGCAGTCAACGACCCCCGTTGGGTCAAGAGACCCAGTACTTC.

The chain couples TRBV11-2 to TRBJ1-4; D unresolved. The CDR3 contains 16 residues. Per the germline V gene, CDR1 is SGHAT and CDR2 is FQNNGV. Between the trimmed V and J ends, which lost 4 bases and 0 bases, there was a span of 12 bases. The CDR3 protein is CASSYRQGPTNEKLFF. The CDR3 bases are TGTGCCAGCAGCTACCGACAAGGCCCAACTAATGAAAAACTGTTTTTT.

V is TRBV28 and J is TRBJ1-6, with 7 bases lining up with TRBD1. In germline, CDR1 is MDHEN, CDR2 SYDVKM. J lost 6 bases, V lost 3 bases, and 5 bases had no gene match. The CDR3 is 15 residues long. CDR3 sequence reads: CASSLGGQANSPLHF. In DNA, the CDR3 is TGTGCCAGCAGTTTGGGAGGACAGGCTAATTCACCCCTCCACTTT.

This clone came up a few times. The V call is TRBV7-9, the J call TRBJ1-6; D gene unclear. The germline V and J ends were trimmed by 1 base and 6 bases, with 7 bases remaining between them. The V gene's germline CDR1 is SEHNR and CDR2 FQNEAQ (reference sequence). The CDR3 is 14 amino acids. CDR3 DNA: TGTGCCAGCAGCTTAGATCCTCCTAATTCACCCCTCCACTTT. It yields the protein CASSLDPPNSPLHF.

This clone was recorded only once. CDR3 sequence reads: CASRVGANEQFF. The CDR3, as DNA: TGCGCCAGCAGGGTGGGGGCCAATGAGCAGTTCTTC. The gene calls are TRBV4-1 and TRBJ2-1, with D perhaps matching TRBD1 (6 bases). Trimming stripped 6 bases from V and 6 bases from J, with 9 bases between. Per the germline V gene, CDR1 is MGHRA and CDR2 is YSYEKL. The CDR3 spans 12 residues.

The CDR3 bases are TGTGCCAGCAGCCCATCTCTGGACCCAACAACTAATGAAAAACTGTTTTTT. This encodes CASSPSLDPTTNEKLFF. The chain recombines TRBV7-9 with TRBJ1-4, with D uncertain. V was cut by 5 bases and J by 0 bases, with 16 bases left in between. The CDR3 length is 17 residues. CDR1 SEHNR and CDR2 FQNEAQ come from the germline V gene (reference sequence).

This chain links TRBV19 with TRBJ2-1, with a possible D match to TRBD1 (6 bases). Germline V lookup: CDR1 LNHDA, CDR2 SQIVND (reference sequence). With 5 bases removed from V and 4 bases from J, the gap between germline ends came to 18 bases. The CDR3 loop spans 16 amino acids. CDR3 sequence reads: CASSGSSGTPYNEQFF. The CDR3, as DNA: TGTGCCAGTAGTGGATCCTCCGGGACACCTTACAATGAGCAGTTCTTC.

This rearrangement joins TRBV28 to TRBJ2-3; 7 positions match TRBD1. This CDR3 spans 13 amino acids. The germline V gene encodes CDR1 MDHEN and CDR2 SYDVKM. With V trimmed by 5 bases and J by 6 bases, 5 bases remained unmatched. The CDR3 bases are TGTGCCAGCAGTACCGACAGGGAGGATACGCAGTATTTT. It yields the protein CASSTDREDTQYF.

Regarding this clone: The same CDR3 is also encoded by other DNA sequences in this sample. The rearrangement joins TRBV19 to TRBJ2-7; weak D call: TRBD1 (5 bases). V shed 3 bases and J shed 3 bases, with 9 bases lying between them. Germline V gene lookup returns CDR1 LNHDA and CDR2 SQIVND (reference sequence). This CDR3 has 13 residues. The CDR3 region is CASSMVRDYEQYF. The CDR3 DNA reads TGTGCCAGTAGTATGGTCAGGGACTACGAGCAGTACTTC.